The 16 T cell receptor beta chains given below trace back to one sample, sequenced in a study of T-cell reconstitution after alpha-beta-depleted transplantation in children. Unique molecular identifiers were incorporated during preparation of the TCRbeta library. TCRdb re-called the PCR reads with MiXCR, one entry per CDR3 protein. Of roughly 500,000 distinct CDR3 sequences detected, around a third appear once; the ten largest clones hold more than 2%. The sample in question was PBMCs from the stem cell graft donor, obtained from the stem cell graft. The receptors stem from a human donor who donated a stem cell graft to a child with aplastic anemia.

This clonotype has just one count. CDR3 residues: CASSQGVISYNEQFF. The CDR3 coding sequence is TGTGCCAGCAGCCAAGGGGTGATTTCCTACAATGAGCAGTTCTTC. The genes are TRBV14 and TRBJ2-1; the D is unclear. V lost 1 base and J 1 base, leaving 8 bases between the germline ends. CDR1 and CDR2 (germline): SGHDN, FVKESK. This CDR3 comprises 15 residues.

V is TRBV5-6 and J is TRBJ2-1; TRBD2 agrees at 7 bases. V was clipped by 0 bases and J by 1 base; unmatched bases: 7. The germline CDR1 and CDR2 sequences are SGHDT and YYEEEE. This CDR3 region has 17 residues. Written as DNA, the CDR3 is TGTGCCAGCAGCTTGGACGTTCGGGGGGATTCCTACAATGAGCAGTTCTTC. Translated: CASSLDVRGDSYNEQFF.

V and J are TRBV5-1 and TRBJ2-1; the match to TRBD1 covers 7 bases. Germline V gene data show CDR1 as SGHRS and CDR2 as YFSETQ. The CDR3 contains 15 residues. With V trimmed by 3 bases and J by 1 base, 4 bases remained unmatched. In DNA form, the CDR3 reads TGCGCCAGCAGCTCAAGACAGGGATCCTACAATGAGCAGTTCTTC. Encoded protein: CASSSRQGSYNEQFF.

This rearrangement joins TRBV7-9 to TRBJ1-5, with a possible D match to TRBD1 (5 bases). The CDR3 totals 14 residues. V was pared by 4 bases and J by 9 bases, with 16 bases between. The germline gives CDR1 SEHNR, CDR2 FQNEAQ (reference sequence). The CDR3 DNA sequence: TGTGCCAGCAGCTCAGGGACTACGGTGGGGCCCCAGCATTTT. Translated, it gives CASSSGTTVGPQHF.

This clonotype was seen a handful of times. This chain connects TRBV5-6 to TRBJ2-7; D remains ambiguous. V was shortened by 4 bases and J by 6 bases, with 20 bases between the two germline ends. This CDR3 has 15 residues. From germline, CDR1 is SGHDT and CDR2 YYEEEE. CDR3 loop: CASSIAQSPIGEQYV. CDR3 in DNA: TGTGCCAGCAGCATAGCACAGTCCCCCATCGGCGAGCAGTACGTC.

The rearrangement uses TRBV4-2 and TRBJ1-3, with a possible D match to TRBD1 (6 bases). V was trimmed by 1 base and J by 0 bases, leaving 13 bases between them. This CDR3 comprises 17 residues. Germline-derived CDR1 and CDR2 are LGHNA and YNFKEQ. The CDR3 reads CASSQGGPGDSGNTIYF. In nucleotides, the CDR3 is TGTGCCAGCAGCCAAGGAGGTCCAGGGGACTCTGGAAACACCATATATTTT.

The rearrangement links TRBV6-2 or TRBV6-3 to TRBJ2-1; the match to TRBD2 covers 8 bases. J was trimmed by 3 bases and V by 6 bases; bases with no gene match: 4. CDR3 length: 14 amino acids. Germline CDR1 reads MNHEY; CDR2 reads SVGEGT. DNA for the CDR3: TGTGCCAGCAGACCCGGGACTAGCTACAATGAGCAGTTCTTC. Protein sequence: CASRPGTSYNEQFF.

This chain uses TRBV7-2 with TRBJ1-1; TRBD1 might be the D (5 bases). V was shortened by 1 base and J by 4 bases, with 10 bases between the two germline ends. The CDR3 runs to 14 residues. CDR1 is SGHTA and CDR2 is FQGNSA in the germline V gene. The CDR3 loop is CASSLDPGRTEAFF. The CDR3 nucleotides read TGTGCCAGCAGCTTAGATCCGGGGCGCACTGAAGCTTTCTTT.

This clonotype turned up a few times. V is TRBV20-1 and J is TRBJ2-5; D ambiguous. This CDR3 spans 14 amino acids. The germline CDR1 and CDR2 sequences are DFQATT and SNEGSKA (reference sequence). Trimming took 3 bases from V and 5 from J, leaving 16 bases between them. DNA of the CDR3: TGCAGTGCTAGGGTACGAGTAGGAGTGGAGACCCAGTACTTC. Translating gives CSARVRVGVETQYF.

The J gene is TRBJ2-3, the V gene TRBV28, with 8 bases that match TRBD1. The germline gives CDR1 MDHEN, CDR2 SYDVKM. Trimming at V came to 1 base and at J to 4 bases, leaving 1 base not matched to a gene. This CDR3 has 14 residues. CDR3 coding DNA: TGTGCCAGCAGTTTATCGACAGGGGCAGATACGCAGTATTTT. It encodes CASSLSTGADTQYF.

J is TRBJ2-1 and V is TRBV28; the D call may be TRBD1 or TRBD2 (5 bases each). V was shortened by 6 bases and J by 5 bases, with 17 bases between the two germline ends. From germline, CDR1 is MDHEN and CDR2 SYDVKM. The CDR3 is 15 amino acids. CDR3 residues: CASSTPRDHNNEQFF. In nucleotides, the CDR3 is TGTGCCAGCAGCACCCCCCGGGACCACAACAATGAGCAGTTCTTC.

This chain connects TRBV2 to TRBJ1-5; unclear D gene. The CDR3 runs 14 residues. Looked up from germline, CDR1 is SNHLY and CDR2 is FYNNEI. The ends were cut back, 4 bases at V and 5 bases at J, with 12 bases in the middle. CDR3 nucleotide sequence: TGTGCCAGCAGTGGATACGGCCAGTATCAGCCCCAGCATTTT. Translating gives CASSGYGQYQPQHF.

This clonotype has only a few counts. The chain joins TRBV29-1 to TRBJ1-4; the D is unclear. V gave up 5 bases and J gave up 0 bases, with 7 bases separating them. Germline V lookup: CDR1 SQVTM, CDR2 ANQGSEA. The CDR3 length is 13 residues. CDR3: CSVSHATNEKLFF. The CDR3 bases are TGCAGCGTTTCACATGCAACTAATGAAAAACTGTTTTTT.

This clonotype has a handful of counts. This rearrangement joins TRBV7-2 to TRBJ2-2; D may be TRBD2 (5 bases). This CDR3 is built from 14 residues. The V gene lost 7 bases and the J gene lost 5 bases, with 14 bases spanning the gap. Germline V gene lookup returns CDR1 SGHTA and CDR2 FQGNSA. The CDR3 sequence is CASTLTSGTGELFF. CDR3 nucleotides: TGTGCCAGCACCCTTACATCGGGAACCGGGGAGCTGTTTTTT.

This clonotype was found a few times. This chain connects TRBV20-1 to TRBJ2-1; the match to TRBD2 covers 9 bases. V shed 3 bases, J shed 2 bases, and the junction held 8 bases outside the gene matches. Germline CDR1 and CDR2: DFQATT and SNEGSKA (reference sequence). CDR3 length: 16 amino acids. The DNA of the CDR3 is TGCAGTGCTAGGAGGTCTAGCGGGATTGCCTACAATGAGCAGTTCTTC. This sequence encodes CSARRSSGIAYNEQFF.

V usage is TRBV7-2 and J usage is TRBJ2-1; D may correspond to TRBD1 or TRBD2 (6 bases each). Germline assignment: CDR1 SGHTA and CDR2 FQGNSA. Trimming cost V 3 bases and J 4 bases, with 13 bases left between them. The CDR3 is 15 amino acids. CDR3 DNA: TGTGCCAGCAGCTTGACAGGAGGGGTTTACAATGAGCAGTTCTTC. It yields the protein CASSLTGGVYNEQFF.